This TCR beta chain was sequenced during a study of prognosis after radiotherapy for stage I lung cancer. Genomic DNA was the source, and TCR beta CDR3 was amplified from it by two-round multiplex PCR. For every TRBV and TRBJ gene, a specific primer was used in first-round PCR. TCRdb passed the multiplex PCR reads through MiXCR, listing each CDR3 protein once. Seen here are about 14,000 distinct CDR3 sequences, 37% observed once, and the top ten hold less than 45%. This clonotype came up many times. Germline V gives CDR1 KGHDR, CDR2 SFDVKD. The CDR3 consists of 17 residues. V gave up 0 bases and J gave up 1 base; unmatched junction bases: 6.

The source is a donor over 45 with non-small cell lung cancer. This material consisted of PBMCs, taken before or after stereotactic body radiation therapy (not recorded which). The V gene is TRBV24-1, the J gene TRBJ2-3, with 7 bases identical to TRBD2. Written as DNA, the CDR3 is TGTGCCACCAGTGATTTGCTTGGCGGGGGAGGCACAGATACGCAGTATTTT. It codes for CATSDLLGGGGTDTQYF.